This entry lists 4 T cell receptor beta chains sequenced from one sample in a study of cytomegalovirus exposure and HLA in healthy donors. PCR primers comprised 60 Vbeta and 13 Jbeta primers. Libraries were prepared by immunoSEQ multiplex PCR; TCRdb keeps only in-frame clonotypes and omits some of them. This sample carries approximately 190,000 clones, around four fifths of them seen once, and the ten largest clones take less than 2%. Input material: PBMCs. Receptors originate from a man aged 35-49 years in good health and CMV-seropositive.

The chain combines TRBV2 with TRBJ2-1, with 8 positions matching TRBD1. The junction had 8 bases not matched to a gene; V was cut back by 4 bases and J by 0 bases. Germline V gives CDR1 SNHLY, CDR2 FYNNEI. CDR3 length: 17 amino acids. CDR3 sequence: CASSGEGTGSSYNEQFF. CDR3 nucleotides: TGTGCCAGCAGTGGCGAGGGGACAGGAAGCTCCTACAATGAGCAGTTCTTC.

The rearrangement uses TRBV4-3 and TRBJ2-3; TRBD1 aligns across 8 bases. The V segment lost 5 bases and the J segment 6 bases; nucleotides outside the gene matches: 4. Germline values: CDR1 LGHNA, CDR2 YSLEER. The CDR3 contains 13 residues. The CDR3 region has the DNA TGCGCCAGCAGCTCAAGACAGGGGGATACGCAGTATTTT. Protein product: CASSSRQGDTQYF.

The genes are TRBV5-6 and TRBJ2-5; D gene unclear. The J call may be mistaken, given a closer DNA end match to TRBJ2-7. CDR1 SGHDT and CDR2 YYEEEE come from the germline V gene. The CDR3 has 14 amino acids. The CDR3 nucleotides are TGTGCCAGCAGCCCTGTTGTCTCTACCTACGAGCAGTACTTC. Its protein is CASSPVVSTYEQYF.

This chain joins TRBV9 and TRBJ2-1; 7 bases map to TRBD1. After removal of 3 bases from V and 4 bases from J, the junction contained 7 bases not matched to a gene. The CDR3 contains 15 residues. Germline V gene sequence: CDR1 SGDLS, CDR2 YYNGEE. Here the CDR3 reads CASSARDSPYNEQFF. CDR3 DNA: TGTGCCAGCAGCGCCCGGGACAGCCCTTACAATGAGCAGTTCTTC. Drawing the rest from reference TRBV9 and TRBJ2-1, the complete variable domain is DSGVTQTPKHLITATGQRVTLRCSPRSGDLSVYWYQQSLDQGLQFLIQYYNGEERAKGNILERFSAQQFPDLHSELNLSSLELGDSALYFCASSARDSPYNEQFFGPGTRLTVL.